This is a list of T cell receptor beta chains from one sample in a study of shared clonotypes between healthy human individuals. Measured with immunoSEQ multiplex PCR; TCRdb has only the in-frame clones, and not every one. In the table there are around 2,000,000 clones, 95% of which are singletons. Material for sequencing was naive CD4+ T cells sorted from blood. The receptors stem from a man aged 18 to 29 in good health. The CDR3 runs from the conserved cysteine through the conserved F or W. A D gene is named only where the DNA matches it firmly. A clone size is listed for some rows: how often the clone was seen (once, few, many), or a class if it is expanded.

j_call d_call clone_size v_call cdr3_nt cdr3_aa
TRBJ1-5 TRBD1 . TRBV6-6 TGTGCCATCCTGACAGGGGGAAGCAATCAGCCCCAGCATTTT CAILTGGSNQPQHF
TRBJ2-7 . . TRBV18 TGTGCCAGCTCACCCCAACGTCCCGGGGTTTACGAGCAGTACTTC CASSPQRPGVYEQYF
TRBJ2-7 TRBD2 . TRBV30 TGTGCCTGGAGTCCACCGGGACTAGCTCCTTCCTACGAGCAGTACTTC CAWSPPGLAPSYEQYF
TRBJ1-5 . . TRBV30 TGTGCCTGGAGCGCGGACCTATATAGCAATCAGCCCCAGCATTTT CAWSADLYSNQPQHF
TRBJ2-2 . few TRBV20-1 TGCAGTGCTAGTGGGACCGGGGAGCTGTTTTTT CSASGTGELFF
TRBJ1-2 . . TRBV18 TGTGCCAGCTCACCAGAGGGTGCGACATTGTATGGCTACACCTTC CASSPEGATLYGYTF
TRBJ2-3 TRBD2 . TRBV10-3 TGTGCCATCAGTGAGTCGTTAGCGGGAGGGGCGCATACGCAGTATTTT CAISESLAGGAHTQYF
TRBJ2-7 TRBD1 . TRBV10-1 TGCGCCAGCAGTGAGTCCTTGACAGGGGGCTACGAGCAGTACTTC CASSESLTGGYEQYF
TRBJ2-7 TRBD1 . TRBV5-6 TGTGCCAGCAGCTGGGTCGGACAGGGCTACGAGCAGTACTTC CASSWVGQGYEQYF
TRBJ2-5 . . TRBV7-2 TGTGCCAGCAGCCAGGGAAGGGAGACCCAGTACTTC CASSQGRETQYF
TRBJ2-5 . . TRBV5-5 TGTGCCAGCAGGGTGACAGGGACTTTTGGAGAGACCCAGTACTTC CASRVTGTFGETQYF
TRBJ2-7 . . TRBV6-6 TGTGCCAGCAGTTACTCCAAGGGGGGTCCCTACGAGCAGTACTTC CASSYSKGGPYEQYF
TRBJ2-7 . . TRBV30 TGTGCCTGGAGTAATGGCGGCTCCTACGAGCAGTACTTC CAWSNGGSYEQYF
TRBJ2-5 . . TRBV7-9 TGTGCCAGCAGCTTATACACTCTCGGAGAGACCCAGTACTTC CASSLYTLGETQYF
TRBJ2-1 . . TRBV30 TGTGCCTGGAGTGGTCCGGGGAGGGGAAGGGGGAACAATGAGCAGTTCTTC CAWSGPGRGRGNNEQFF
TRBJ2-7 . . TRBV6-6 TGTGCCAGCGGAGGAGCTTGGGAGCAGTACTTC CASGGAWEQYF
TRBJ2-7 . . TRBV2 TGTGCCAGCAGTAAGGACACCTCCTACGAGCAGTACTTC CASSKDTSYEQYF
TRBJ2-3 . . TRBV5-1 TGCGCCAGCAGCGAACAGTCTAGCACAGATACGCAGTATTTT CASSEQSSTDTQYF